This entry concerns a single T cell receptor (beta chain). The antigen remains unidentified. This sample is part of a study of cytomegalovirus exposure and HLA in healthy donors. Study as a whole: As released early, the data held 70 million to 95 million unique TCRs from HLA-typed donors. Among a few hundred genotyped donors, approximately 80% fell in the Caucasian-associated ancestry cluster. Whole-study findings and limits: Within a later analysis, the majority of CMV-associated TCR beta chains appeared HLA-restricted.

The PCR used 60 Vbeta and 13 Jbeta primers. Repertoires were generated with immunoSEQ multiplex PCR, while TCRdb's copy carries only in-frame clones and drops some. The sample has some 120,000 clones, around three quarters seen once. In germline, CDR1 is MNHEY, CDR2 SMNVEV (reference sequence). This CDR3 has 18 residues. V trimming: 5 bases; J trimming: 1 base; junction bases outside the gene matches: 9. The source material was PBMCs. This chain links TRBV27 with TRBJ2-2; 11 bases line up with TRBD2. This TCR was recovered from a man aged 25 to 40 in good health and CMV-seronegative. CDR3 in DNA: TGTGCCAGCAGTCTACTAGCGGGGGCTAGATTGAACACCGGGGAGCTGTTTTTT. Amino acid sequence: CASSLLAGARLNTGELFF.